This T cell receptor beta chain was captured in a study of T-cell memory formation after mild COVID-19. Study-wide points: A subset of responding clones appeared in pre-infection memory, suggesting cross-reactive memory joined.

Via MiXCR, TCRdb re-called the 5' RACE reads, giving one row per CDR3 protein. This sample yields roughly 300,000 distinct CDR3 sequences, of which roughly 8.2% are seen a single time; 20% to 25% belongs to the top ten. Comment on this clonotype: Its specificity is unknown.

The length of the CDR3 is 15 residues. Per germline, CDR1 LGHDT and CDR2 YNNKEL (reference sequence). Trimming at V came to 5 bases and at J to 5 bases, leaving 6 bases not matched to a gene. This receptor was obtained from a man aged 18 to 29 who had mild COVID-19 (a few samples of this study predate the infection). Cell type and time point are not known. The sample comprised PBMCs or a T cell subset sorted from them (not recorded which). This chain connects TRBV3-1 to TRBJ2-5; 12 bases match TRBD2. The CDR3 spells CASSYWTSGAETQYF. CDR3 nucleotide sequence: TGTGCCAGCAGCTACTGGACTAGCGGGGCTGAGACCCAGTACTTC.